This section outlines one TCR beta chain sequence together with its context. Its antigen is not identified. The sample is drawn from a study of beta chain features in type 1 diabetes. Background on the study: There were approximately 100,000,000 sorted cells examined across all samples.

One heparinised draw of blood, averaging around 100 mL, came from each donor. By way of CD45RO/CCR7/CD25/CD127/CD95/CD27, the CD4+ regulatory, stem cell-like memory, central memory and naive cells were sorted. The study reverse transcribed the entire isolated RNA, so it sequenced expressed TCRB transcripts. The protocol was immunoSEQ multiplex PCR, while the TCRdb copy is restricted to in-frame clones and leaves out a portion. The sample contains some 350,000 clones, 13% of which appear only once. General observations from the study: At VDJ recombination sites, type 1 diabetes patients had fewer insertions and more deleted nucleotides. Researchers report that Type 1 diabetes patients had moderately but significantly shorter TCRB CDR3s across all four CD4+ subsets.

CDR3 length: 14 residues. Trimming took 5 bases from V and 4 from J; bases not matched to a gene: 4. Germline CDR1 reads MDHEN; CDR2 reads SYDVKM. The receptor's source is a woman under 30 with type 1 diabetes. The specimen was naive CD4+ T cells from blood. The chain carries TRBV28 and TRBJ2-5, with 10 positions matching TRBD1. In nucleotides, the CDR3 is TGTGCCAGCAGTCTCCGGACAGGGGGAGAGACCCAGTACTTC. Protein product: CASSLRTGGETQYF.